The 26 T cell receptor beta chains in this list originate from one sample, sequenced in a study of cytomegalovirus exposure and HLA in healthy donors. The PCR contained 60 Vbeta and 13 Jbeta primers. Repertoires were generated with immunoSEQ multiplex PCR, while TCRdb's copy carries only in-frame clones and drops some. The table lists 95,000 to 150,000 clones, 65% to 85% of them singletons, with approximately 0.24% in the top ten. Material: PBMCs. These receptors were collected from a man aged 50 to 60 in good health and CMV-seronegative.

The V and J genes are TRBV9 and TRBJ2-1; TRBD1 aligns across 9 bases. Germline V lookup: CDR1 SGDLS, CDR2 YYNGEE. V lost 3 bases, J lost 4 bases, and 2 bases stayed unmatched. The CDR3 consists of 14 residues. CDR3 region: CASSAGQGYNEQFF. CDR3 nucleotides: TGTGCCAGCAGCGCGGGACAGGGATACAATGAGCAGTTCTTC.

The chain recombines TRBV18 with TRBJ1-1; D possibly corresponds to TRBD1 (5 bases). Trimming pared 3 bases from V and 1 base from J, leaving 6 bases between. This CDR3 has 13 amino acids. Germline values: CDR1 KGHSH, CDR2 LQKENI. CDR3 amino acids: CASSPGQNTEAFF. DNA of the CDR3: TGTGCCAGCTCACCGGGGCAGAACACTGAAGCTTTCTTT.

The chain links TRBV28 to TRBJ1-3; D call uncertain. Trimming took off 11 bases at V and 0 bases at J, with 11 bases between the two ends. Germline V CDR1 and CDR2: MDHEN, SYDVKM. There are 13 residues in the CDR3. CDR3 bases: TGTGCCTTCTGGGCGAGCTCTGGAAACACCATATATTTT. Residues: CAFWASSGNTIYF.

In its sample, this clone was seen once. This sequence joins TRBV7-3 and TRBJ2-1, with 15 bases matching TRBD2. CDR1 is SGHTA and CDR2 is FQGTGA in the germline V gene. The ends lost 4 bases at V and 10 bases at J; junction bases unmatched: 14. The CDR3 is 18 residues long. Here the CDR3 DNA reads TGTGCCAGCAGCTCCTCCTTGCGGACTAGCGGGGGGGCGGGAGAGCAGTTCTTC. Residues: CASSSSLRTSGGAGEQFF.

CDR3 region: CASSLGVWGQGPYQETQYF. CDR3 DNA sequence: TGTGCCAGCAGCTTAGGAGTATGGGGACAGGGACCTTACCAAGAGACCCAGTACTTC. The V call is TRBV7-7, the J call TRBJ2-5; 9 positions agree with TRBD1. This CDR3 has 19 amino acids. Germline V gene data show CDR1 as SSHAT and CDR2 as FNYEAQ (reference sequence). Germline trimming cut 1 base from V and 0 bases from J; bases unmatched to any gene: 12.

The CDR3, as DNA: TGTGCCAGCTCTTACGACAGGGTCATTACAAATGAGCAGTTCTTC. Translation: CASSYDRVITNEQFF. The genes are TRBV18 and TRBJ2-1, with 7 bases fitting TRBD1. Per germline, CDR1 KGHSH and CDR2 LQKENI. With V trimmed by 6 bases and J by 7 bases, 12 bases remained unmatched. The CDR3 covers 15 residues.

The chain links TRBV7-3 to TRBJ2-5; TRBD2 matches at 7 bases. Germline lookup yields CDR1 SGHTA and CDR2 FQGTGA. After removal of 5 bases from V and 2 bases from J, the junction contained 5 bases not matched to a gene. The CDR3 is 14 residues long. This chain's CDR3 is CASSPGGRQETQYF. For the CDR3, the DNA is TGTGCCAGCAGCCCGGGAGGAAGACAAGAGACCCAGTACTTC.

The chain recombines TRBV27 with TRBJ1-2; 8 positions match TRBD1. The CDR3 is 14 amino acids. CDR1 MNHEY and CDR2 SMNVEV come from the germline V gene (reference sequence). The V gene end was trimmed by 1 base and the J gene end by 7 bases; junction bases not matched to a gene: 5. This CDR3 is CASSLYRGNAGYTF. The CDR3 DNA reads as TGTGCCAGCAGTTTATACAGGGGGAACGCTGGCTACACCTTC.

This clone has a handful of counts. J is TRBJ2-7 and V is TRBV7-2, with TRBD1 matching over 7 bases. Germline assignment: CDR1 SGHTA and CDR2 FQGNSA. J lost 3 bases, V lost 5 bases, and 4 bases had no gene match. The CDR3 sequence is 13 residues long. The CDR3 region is CASSPGQHYEQYF. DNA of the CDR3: TGTGCCAGCAGCCCGGGACAGCACTACGAGCAGTACTTC.

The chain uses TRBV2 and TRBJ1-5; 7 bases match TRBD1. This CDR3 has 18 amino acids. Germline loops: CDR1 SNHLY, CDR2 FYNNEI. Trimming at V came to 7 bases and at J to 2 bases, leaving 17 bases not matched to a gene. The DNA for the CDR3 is TGTGCCAGCAAAGGGGGCCTGGGTGCAGGGATCGGCAATCAGCCCCAGCATTTT. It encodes CASKGGLGAGIGNQPQHF.

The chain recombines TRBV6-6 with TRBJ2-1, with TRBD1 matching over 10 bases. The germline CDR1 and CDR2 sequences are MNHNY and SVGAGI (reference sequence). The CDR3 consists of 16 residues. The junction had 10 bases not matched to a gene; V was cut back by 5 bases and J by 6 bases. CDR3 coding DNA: TGTGCCAGCAGTCGACAGGGGGCCGACCGTGTCAATGAGCAGTTCTTC. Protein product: CASSRQGADRVNEQFF.

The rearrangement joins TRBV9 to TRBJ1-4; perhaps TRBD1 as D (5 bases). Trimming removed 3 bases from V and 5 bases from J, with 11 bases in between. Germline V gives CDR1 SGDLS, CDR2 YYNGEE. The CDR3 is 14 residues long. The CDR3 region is CASSAIGGNEKLFF. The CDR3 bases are TGTGCCAGCAGCGCCATTGGGGGGAATGAAAAACTGTTTTTT.

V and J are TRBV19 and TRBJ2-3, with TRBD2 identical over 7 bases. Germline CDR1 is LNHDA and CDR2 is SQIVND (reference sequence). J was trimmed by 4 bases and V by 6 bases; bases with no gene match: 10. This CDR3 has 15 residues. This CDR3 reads CASRGEGGAADTQYF. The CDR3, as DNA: TGTGCCAGTAGAGGGGAGGGAGGGGCGGCAGATACGCAGTATTTT.

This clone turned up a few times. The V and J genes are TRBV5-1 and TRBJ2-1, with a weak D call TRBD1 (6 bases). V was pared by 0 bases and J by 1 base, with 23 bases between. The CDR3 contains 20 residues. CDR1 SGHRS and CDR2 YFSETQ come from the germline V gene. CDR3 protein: CASSLATKLPQGQSYNEQFF. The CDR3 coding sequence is TGCGCCAGCAGCTTGGCCACTAAACTGCCTCAGGGGCAATCCTACAATGAGCAGTTCTTC.

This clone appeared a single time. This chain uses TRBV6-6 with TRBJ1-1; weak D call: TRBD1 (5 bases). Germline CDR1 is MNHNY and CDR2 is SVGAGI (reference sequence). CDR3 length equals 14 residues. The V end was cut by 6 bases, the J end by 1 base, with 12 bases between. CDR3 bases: TGTGCCAGCAGCGGAGGGGTGCGGAACACTGAAGCTTTCTTT. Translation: CASSGGVRNTEAFF.

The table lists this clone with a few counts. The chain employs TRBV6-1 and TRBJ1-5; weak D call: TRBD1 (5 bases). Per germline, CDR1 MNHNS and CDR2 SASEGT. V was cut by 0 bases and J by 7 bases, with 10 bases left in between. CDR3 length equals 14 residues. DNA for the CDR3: TGTGCCAGCAGTGAAGCGAGGGGAGGGCAGCCCCAGCATTTT. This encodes CASSEARGGQPQHF.

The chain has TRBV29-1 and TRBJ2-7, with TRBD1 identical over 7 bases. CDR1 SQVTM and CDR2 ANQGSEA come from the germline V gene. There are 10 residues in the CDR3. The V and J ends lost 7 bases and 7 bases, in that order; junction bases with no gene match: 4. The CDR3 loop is CSATDREQYF. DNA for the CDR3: TGCAGCGCTACGGACAGGGAGCAGTACTTC.

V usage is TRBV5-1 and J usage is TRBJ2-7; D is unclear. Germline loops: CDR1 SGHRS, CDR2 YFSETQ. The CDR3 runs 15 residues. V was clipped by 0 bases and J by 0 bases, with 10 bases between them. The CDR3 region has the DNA TGCGCCAGCAGCTTGGCGGCAGGCCTCTCCTACGAGCAGTACTTC. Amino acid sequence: CASSLAAGLSYEQYF.

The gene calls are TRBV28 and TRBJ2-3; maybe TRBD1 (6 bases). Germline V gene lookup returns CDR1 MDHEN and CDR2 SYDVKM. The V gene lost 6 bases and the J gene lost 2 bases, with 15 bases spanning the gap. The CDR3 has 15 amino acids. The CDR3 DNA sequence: TGTGCCAGCAGCCCCCGACAGGCTAACACAGATACGCAGTATTTT. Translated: CASSPRQANTDTQYF.

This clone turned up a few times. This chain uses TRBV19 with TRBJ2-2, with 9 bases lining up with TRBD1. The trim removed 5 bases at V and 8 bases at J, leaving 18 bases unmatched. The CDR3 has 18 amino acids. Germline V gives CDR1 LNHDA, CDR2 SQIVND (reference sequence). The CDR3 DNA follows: TGTGCCAGTAGTGTGATGGTGGCGGGACAGGGTAGTGATGGGGAGCTGTTTTTT. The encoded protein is CASSVMVAGQGSDGELFF.

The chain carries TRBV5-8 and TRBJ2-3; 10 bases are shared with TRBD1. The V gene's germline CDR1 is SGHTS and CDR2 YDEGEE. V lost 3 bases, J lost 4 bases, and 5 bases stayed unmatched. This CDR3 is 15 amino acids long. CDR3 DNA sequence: TGTGCCAGCAGCTCCGGGACAGGGGAATCAGATACGCAGTATTTT. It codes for CASSSGTGESDTQYF.

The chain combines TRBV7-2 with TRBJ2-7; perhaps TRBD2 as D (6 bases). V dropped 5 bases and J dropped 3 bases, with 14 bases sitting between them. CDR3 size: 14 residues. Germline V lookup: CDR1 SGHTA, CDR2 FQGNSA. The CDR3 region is CASSPGVWGYEQYF. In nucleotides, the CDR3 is TGTGCCAGCAGCCCGGGGGTCTGGGGCTACGAGCAGTACTTC.

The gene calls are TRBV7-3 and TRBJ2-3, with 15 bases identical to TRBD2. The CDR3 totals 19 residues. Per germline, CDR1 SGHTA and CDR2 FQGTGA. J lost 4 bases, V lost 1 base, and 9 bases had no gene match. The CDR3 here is CASSLIMGTSGGPSDTQYF. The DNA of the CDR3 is TGTGCCAGCAGCTTAATTATGGGGACTAGCGGGGGGCCCTCAGATACGCAGTATTTT. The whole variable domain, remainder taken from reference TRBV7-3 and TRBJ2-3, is GAGVSQTPSNKVTEKGKYVELRCDPISGHTALYWYRQSLGQGPEFLIYFQGTGAADDSGLPNDRFFAVRPEGSVSTLKIQRTERGDSAVYLCASSLIMGTSGGPSDTQYFGPGTRLTVL.

CDR3 region: CASSYGGEETQYF. In DNA form, the CDR3 reads TGTGCCAGCAGTTACGGAGGCGAAGAGACCCAGTACTTC. The rearrangement links TRBV6-5 to TRBJ2-5, with D possibly matching TRBD2 (5 bases). Germline loops: CDR1 MNHEY, CDR2 SVGAGI. This CDR3 contains 13 residues. V was cut by 2 bases and J by 3 bases, with 7 bases left in between.

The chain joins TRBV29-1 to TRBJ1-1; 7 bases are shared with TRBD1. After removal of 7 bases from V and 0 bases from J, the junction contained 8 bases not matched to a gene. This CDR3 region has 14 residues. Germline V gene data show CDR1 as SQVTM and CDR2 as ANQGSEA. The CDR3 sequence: CSGHRGQLNTEAFF. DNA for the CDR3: TGCAGCGGGCACAGGGGACAGTTGAACACTGAAGCTTTCTTT.

The CDR3 DNA reads as TGTGCCAGCAGCTTAGGGAGCGGACAGGGGATGAATACGCAGTATTTT. This encodes CASSLGSGQGMNTQYF. The chain carries TRBV11-3 and TRBJ2-3; 9 nucleotides line up with TRBD1. The CDR3 is 16 residues long. Germline V CDR1 and CDR2: SGHNT, YENEEA. The junction had 9 bases not matched to a gene; V was cut back by 1 base and J by 7 bases.